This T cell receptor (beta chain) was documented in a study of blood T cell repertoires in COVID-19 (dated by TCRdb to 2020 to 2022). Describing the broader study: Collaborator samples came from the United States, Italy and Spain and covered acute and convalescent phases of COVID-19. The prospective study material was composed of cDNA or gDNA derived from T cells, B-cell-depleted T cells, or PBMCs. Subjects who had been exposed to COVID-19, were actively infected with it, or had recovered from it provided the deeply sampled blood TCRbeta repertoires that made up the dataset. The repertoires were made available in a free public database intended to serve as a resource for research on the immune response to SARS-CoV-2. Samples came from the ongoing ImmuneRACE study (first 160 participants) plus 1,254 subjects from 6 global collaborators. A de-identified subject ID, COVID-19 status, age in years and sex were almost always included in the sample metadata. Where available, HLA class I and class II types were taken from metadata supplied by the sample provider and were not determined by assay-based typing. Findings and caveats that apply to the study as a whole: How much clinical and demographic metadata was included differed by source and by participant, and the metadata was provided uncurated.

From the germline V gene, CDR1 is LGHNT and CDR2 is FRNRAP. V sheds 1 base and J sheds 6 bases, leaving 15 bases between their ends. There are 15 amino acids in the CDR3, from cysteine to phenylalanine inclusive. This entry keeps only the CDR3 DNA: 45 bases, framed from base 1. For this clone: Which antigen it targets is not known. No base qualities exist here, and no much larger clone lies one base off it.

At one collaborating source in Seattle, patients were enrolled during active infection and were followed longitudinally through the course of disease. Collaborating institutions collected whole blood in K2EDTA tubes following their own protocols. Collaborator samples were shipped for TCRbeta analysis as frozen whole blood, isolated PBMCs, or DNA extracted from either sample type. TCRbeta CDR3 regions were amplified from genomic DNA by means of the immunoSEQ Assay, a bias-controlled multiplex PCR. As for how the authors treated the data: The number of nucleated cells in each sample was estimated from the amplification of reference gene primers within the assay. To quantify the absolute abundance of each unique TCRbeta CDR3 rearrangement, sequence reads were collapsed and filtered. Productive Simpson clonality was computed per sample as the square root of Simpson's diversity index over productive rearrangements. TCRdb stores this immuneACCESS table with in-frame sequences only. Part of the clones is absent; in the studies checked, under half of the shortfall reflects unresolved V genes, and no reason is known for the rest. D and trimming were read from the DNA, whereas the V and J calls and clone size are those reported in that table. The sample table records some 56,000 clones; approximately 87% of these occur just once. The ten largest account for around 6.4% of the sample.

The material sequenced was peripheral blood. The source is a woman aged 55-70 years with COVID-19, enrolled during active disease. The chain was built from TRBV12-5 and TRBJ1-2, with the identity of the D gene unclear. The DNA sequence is TGTGCTAGTGGTTTGGATCGTCGAGGAGCCGATGGCTACACCTTC. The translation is CASGLDRRGADGYTF.